These 18 T cell receptor beta chains came from one sample sequenced in a study of blood T cell repertoires in COVID-19. Repertoires were generated with immunoSEQ multiplex PCR, while TCRdb's copy carries only in-frame clones and drops some. Seen here are 150,000 to 200,000 clones, 84% observed once, and the top ten hold around 14%. The specimen sequenced was peripheral blood. Receptors originate from a man aged 18 to 29 with active or convalescent COVID-19.

The J gene is TRBJ1-2, the V gene TRBV18, with 7 nucleotides matching TRBD1. Germline CDR1 and CDR2: KGHSH and LQKENI. The CDR3 length is 15 residues. V lost 3 bases, J lost 1 base, and 5 bases stayed unmatched. CDR3 in amino acids: CASSPRTGNNYGYTF. Written as DNA, the CDR3 is TGTGCCAGCTCACCTCGGACAGGCAATAACTATGGCTACACCTTC.

The chain couples TRBV19 to TRBJ2-3; 10 bases match TRBD2. This CDR3 region has 18 residues. The junction had 12 bases not matched to a gene; V was cut back by 1 base and J by 5 bases. CDR1 and CDR2 from the germline V gene are LNHDA and SQIVND (reference sequence). CDR3 region: CASSIASASGGGKDTQYF. CDR3 bases: TGTGCCAGTAGTATAGCCTCGGCTAGCGGGGGAGGAAAAGATACGCAGTATTTT.

The V gene is TRBV7-2, the J gene TRBJ1-6; D gene ambiguous. This CDR3 has 14 amino acids. Germline V gene sequence: CDR1 SGHTA, CDR2 FQGNSA. The V end was cut by 6 bases, the J end by 0 bases, with 6 bases between. As DNA, the CDR3 is TGTGCCAGCAGTCGGGGCTCCTATAATTCACCCCTCCACTTT. Its protein is CASSRGSYNSPLHF. Full variable domain (outside the CDR3, taken from reference TRBV7-2 and TRBJ1-6): GAGVSQSPSNKVTEKGKDVELRCDPISGHTALYWYRQSLGQGLEFLIYFQGNSAPDKSGLPSDRFSAERTGGSVSTLTIQRTQQEDSAVYLCASSRGSYNSPLHFGNGTRLTVT.

The V and J genes are TRBV5-1 and TRBJ2-3; 8 bases line up with TRBD1. With 0 bases clipped from V and 4 bases from J, the junction kept 4 bases outside the gene matches. Germline V CDR1 and CDR2: SGHRS, YFSETQ. The CDR3 is 15 amino acids. The CDR3 nucleotides read TGCGCCAGCAGCTTGGAAAGGACAGGGTCAGATACGCAGTATTTT. Translation: CASSLERTGSDTQYF.

The chain links TRBV2 to TRBJ1-1, with TRBD1 identical over 10 bases. Germline V CDR1 and CDR2: SNHLY, FYNNEI. CDR3 length: 17 amino acids. Trimming cost V 4 bases and J 10 bases; bases outside gene matches: 18. The DNA for the CDR3 is TGTGCCAGCAGTGGCCCCCCCCGACAGGGGGCGAATCTGGGAGCTTTCTTT. It yields the protein CASSGPPRQGANLGAFF.

The chain joins TRBV14 to TRBJ1-2, with a weak D call TRBD1 (6 bases). CDR3 length: 17 amino acids. Trimming took 0 bases from V and 3 from J, leaving 17 bases between them. Germline CDR1 reads SGHDN; CDR2 reads FVKESK. The CDR3 here is CASSQDFRQGSDYGYTF. The DNA for the CDR3 is TGTGCCAGCAGCCAAGATTTTCGGCAGGGGTCGGACTATGGCTACACCTTC.

The chain's CDR3 is CASSSGQGREKLFF. The CDR3 nucleotides are TGTGCCAGCAGCTCCGGACAGGGCCGGGAAAAACTGTTTTTT. The chain links TRBV7-9 to TRBJ1-4; 8 bases fit TRBD1. V shed 4 bases and J 8 bases; nucleotides not matched to a gene: 6. Germline assignment: CDR1 SEHNR and CDR2 FQNEAQ (reference sequence). The CDR3 is made up of 14 amino acids.

This rearrangement joins TRBV3-1 (or the pseudogene TRBV3-2) to TRBJ2-5; 8 nucleotides line up with TRBD2. V lost 4 bases and J lost 0; bases outside the gene matches: 7. This CDR3 is built from 16 residues. Germline V gene data show CDR1 as LGHDT and CDR2 as YNNKEL (reference sequence). CDR3 protein: CASSRYPAGDQETQYF. As DNA, the CDR3 is TGTGCCAGCAGCCGATACCCAGCGGGGGACCAAGAGACCCAGTACTTC.

This sequence joins TRBV19 and TRBJ1-2; 9 bases align to TRBD1. The CDR3 loop spans 15 amino acids. The germline V gene has CDR1 LNHDA and CDR2 SQIVND (reference sequence). The J segment lost 8 bases and the V segment lost 2 bases, leaving 9 bases of the junction unmatched. CDR3 residues: CASSIRTGEPRGYTF. The DNA of the CDR3 is TGTGCCAGTAGTATAAGGACAGGGGAGCCTCGAGGCTACACCTTC.

The chain couples TRBV28 to TRBJ2-3, with 10 bases identical to TRBD2. Trimming cost V 6 bases and J 0 bases; bases outside gene matches: 9. Per germline, CDR1 MDHEN and CDR2 SYDVKM. The CDR3 has 17 residues. The CDR3, as DNA: TGTGCCAGCAGATCAAGCGGGAGGGGGATTAGCACAGATACGCAGTATTTT. As protein: CASRSSGRGISTDTQYF.

The gene calls are TRBV5-1 and TRBJ2-7; TRBD2 aligns across 11 bases. The CDR3 loop spans 14 amino acids. After removal of 0 bases from V and 7 bases from J, the junction contained 3 bases not matched to a gene. Germline V lookup: CDR1 SGHRS, CDR2 YFSETQ. Written as DNA, the CDR3 is TGCGCCAGCAGCTTGGTGACTAGCGGGGAAGAGCAGTACTTC. Its translation: CASSLVTSGEEQYF.

Ten or more counts support this clone. The chain joins TRBV4-1 to TRBJ2-7, with D tentatively TRBD1 (5 bases). V was shortened by 3 bases and J by 0 bases, with 15 bases between the two germline ends. The CDR3 spans 16 residues. From germline, CDR1 is MGHRA and CDR2 YSYEKL. The chain's CDR3 is CASSQAPGSTSYEQYF. DNA of the CDR3: TGCGCCAGCAGCCAGGCCCCAGGGTCTACCTCCTACGAGCAGTACTTC.

The chain joins TRBV3-1 (or the pseudogene TRBV3-2) to TRBJ2-3, with 7 bases that match TRBD2. Germline trimming cut 6 bases from V and 0 bases from J; bases unmatched to any gene: 3. Per the germline V gene, CDR1 is LGHDT and CDR2 is YNNKEL (reference sequence). The length of the CDR3 is 14 residues. CDR3 in DNA: TGTGCCAGCAGGGGAGCGGGAAGCACAGATACGCAGTATTTT. It specifies CASRGAGSTDTQYF.

The rearrangement joins TRBV6-5 to TRBJ2-1; 8 nucleotides align to TRBD2. CDR1 is MNHEY and CDR2 is SVGAGI in the germline V gene. The CDR3 extends over 16 amino acids. Losses at the gene ends were 4 bases for V and 10 bases for J; bases not matched to a gene: 15. In nucleotides, the CDR3 is TGTGCCAGCAGTTCTCGCCTAGCGGGTCCGCCCGGGGAGCAGTTCTTC. It is translated as CASSSRLAGPPGEQFF.

This rearrangement joins TRBV23-1 to TRBJ2-5; D may be TRBD2 (7 bases). TRBV23-1 has ORF status, its function being uncertain. The CDR3 covers 16 residues. Trimming shortened V by 3 bases and J by 7 bases, and 21 bases separated the two germline ends. The CDR3 DNA sequence: TGCGCCAGCAGTCACCCGGGCCAAGGGGGGGAATGGACCCAGTACTTC. Residues: CASSHPGQGGEWTQYF.

The table lists this clone with a count of one. The rearrangement uses TRBV6-5 and TRBJ1-1; 8 positions agree with TRBD1. This CDR3 has 13 residues. Germline-derived CDR1 and CDR2 are MNHEY and SVGAGI. J was trimmed by 4 bases and V by 6 bases; bases with no gene match: 4. Here the CDR3 reads CASRRTGRTEAFF. DNA for the CDR3: TGTGCCAGCAGACGGACAGGGCGCACTGAAGCTTTCTTT.

J is TRBJ1-1 and V is TRBV15; 7 bases are shared with TRBD1. Germline assignment: CDR1 LNHNV and CDR2 YYDKDF (reference sequence). With 1 base clipped from V and 0 bases from J, the junction kept 5 bases outside the gene matches. This CDR3 contains 16 residues. The CDR3: CATSRGSDRVNTEAFF. For the CDR3, the DNA is TGTGCCACCAGCAGAGGGTCAGACAGGGTGAACACTGAAGCTTTCTTT.

This chain uses TRBV10-3 with TRBJ2-3, with 11 bases identical to TRBD2. V shed 6 bases and J 2 bases; nucleotides not matched to a gene: 4. This CDR3 region has 15 residues. Germline CDR1 and CDR2: ENHRY and SYGVKD. Written as DNA, the CDR3 is TGTGCCATCAGCTCTAGCGGGGGGACCACAGATACGCAGTATTTT. It is translated as CAISSSGGTTDTQYF.